This TCR beta chain derives from a study of blood T cell repertoires in COVID-19. Clones were read by immunoSEQ multiplex PCR, and TCRdb kept only the in-frame ones, dropping some. The repertoire holds roughly 280,000 clones, with about 88% as singletons. V dropped 9 bases and J dropped 1 base, with 15 bases sitting between them. CDR1 is MNHEY, CDR2 SMNVEV, per germline (reference sequence). This CDR3 is built from 14 residues. The source is a woman in her twenties or thirties with COVID-19, enrolled during active disease. This sequence joins TRBV27 and TRBJ1-1; D uncertain. The sequenced material came from peripheral blood. The CDR3 coding sequence is TGTGCCAGTTCTTACAGATCGTGGAACACTGAAGCTTTCTTT. Amino acid sequence: CASSYRSWNTEAFF.